These T cell receptor beta chains were read from a single sample in a study of PD-1 blockade in classical Hodgkin lymphoma. Generated by immunoSEQ multiplex PCR, the TCRdb table keeps only in-frame clones and is missing some. The sample lists around 6,700 clones, about 76% occurring once. The sample in question was CD8+ T cells from blood, obtained before the fourth cycle of nivolumab. Receptor source: a human donor with classical Hodgkin lymphoma. Each CDR3 is given with its conserved first and last residue.

cdr3_aa v_call
CASSVEGDTQYF TRBV9
CASSFEGFDEQFF TRBV27
CASSWRLAGTQYF TRBV27
CASSSRDISPLHF TRBV19
CASSLGGWGRSDEQFF TRBV27
CASSYFASGGYEQYF TRBV6-6
CASSFGRDQETQYF TRBV27
CASSQDSGGETQYF TRBV4-2
CSDVRGTEAFF TRBV29-1
CASSSPTQYNEQFF TRBV7-9
CAWTLTGEAFF TRBV30
CASSPGTARQVNTEAFF TRBV7-6
CASSLVAGDNEQFF TRBV7-9
CASSVSQGSNEQYF TRBV7-2
CASSVLAVSLEDEQYF TRBV7-6
CASSFSQPGNQPQHF TRBV7-9
CASSSQGDGYTF TRBV7-8
CASSLATGGNQPQHF TRBV7-8
CASSLDLPTSGRSTDTQYF TRBV7-2
CASSLVRGLNQPQHF TRBV5-6
CATSRNRDPGTQYF TRBV15
CASRGTDSYEQYF TRBV2
CASSLARGGQPQHF TRBV7-8
CASSLQVGEVSGNTIYF TRBV7-6
CASSSWTGREKLFF TRBV5-1
CASSVTGGASGELFF TRBV4-3
CASSVASGTPYEQYF TRBV9
CASSLRPGAVGSVSEQFF TRBV7-2
CASSLWGAGDYGYTF TRBV28
CASSQVRGNIQYF TRBV4-2
CASSEDLTGYYEQYF TRBV2
CASSLSVGATNEKLFF TRBV27
CATVATSYEQYF TRBV10-3
CASSLLVSISKEQYF TRBV7-4
CASRRTGDYTDTQYF TRBV2
CSDKQGRSGYTF TRBV29-1
CSVDPTGWHEQFF TRBV29-1
CASNVVSGRASYEQYF TRBV28
CASGVKETQYF TRBV27
CASSETGRGETQYF TRBV25-1
CASSFIAGVETQYF TRBV7-2
CASSLGGGAGDTQYF TRBV7-8
CASSSIREVGGRGAHTQYF TRBV27
CASPTYNEQFF TRBV2
CASSHRTRGPYNEQFF TRBV4-2
CASSIPGTVYEQYF TRBV19
CASSLSGLGGDTQYF TRBV7-3
CASSLLVSISKEQYF TRBV7-9
CASSQDNSGYNEQFF TRBV4-1
CASAPRRGDYGYTF TRBV28
CASSRSGQGAEAFF TRBV9